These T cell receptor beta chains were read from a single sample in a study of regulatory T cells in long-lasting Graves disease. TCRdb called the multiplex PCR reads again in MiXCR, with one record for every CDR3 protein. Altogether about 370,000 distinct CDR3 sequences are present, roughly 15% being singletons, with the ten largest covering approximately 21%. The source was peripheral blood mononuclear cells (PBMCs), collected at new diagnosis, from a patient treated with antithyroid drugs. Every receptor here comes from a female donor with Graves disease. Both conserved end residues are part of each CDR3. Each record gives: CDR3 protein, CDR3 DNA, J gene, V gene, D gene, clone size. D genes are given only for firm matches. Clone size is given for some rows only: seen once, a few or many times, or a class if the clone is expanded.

CATRHRAYTGELFF | TGTGCCACCAGGCACAGGGCATACACCGGGGAGCTGTTTTTT | TRBJ2-2 | TRBV24-1 | - | -
CASSHDRGFYEQYF | TGTGCCAGCAGCCACGACAGGGGGTTCTACGAGCAGTACTTC | TRBJ2-7 | TRBV7-9 | TRBD1 | many
CSVEEDSRDTQYF | TGCAGCGTTGAAGAAGACTCGCGAGATACGCAGTATTTT | TRBJ2-3 | TRBV29-1 | - | many
CASSSSGSGEQYF | TGTGCCAGCAGCTCTAGCGGGTCGGGGGAGCAGTACTTC | TRBJ2-7 | TRBV9 | TRBD2 | few
CASSRTDASDTQYF | TGTGCCAGCAGTCGCACTGACGCATCAGATACGCAGTATTTT | TRBJ2-3 | TRBV6-2/TRBV6-3 | - | many
CASSEAEGGTEAFF | TGTGCCAGCAGTGAAGCGGAGGGAGGCACTGAAGCTTTCTTT | TRBJ1-1 | TRBV2 | - | -
CASSAAGTPSGEQYF | TGTGCCAGCAGCGCCGCCGGGACTCCTTCTGGAGAGCAGTACTTC | TRBJ2-7 | TRBV5-6 | - | many
CASSLEPGQGAWTQYF | TGTGCCAGCAGCTTAGAGCCGGGACAGGGGGCATGGACCCAGTACTTC | TRBJ2-5 | TRBV7-9 | TRBD1 | many
CASSFSGLAGGNTQYF | TGTGCCAGCAGTTTCTCGGGACTAGCGGGAGGCAATACGCAGTATTTT | TRBJ2-3 | TRBV27 | TRBD2 | many
CASNTGTQFYNEQFF | TGTGCCAGCAACACGGGGACCCAATTCTACAATGAGCAGTTCTTC | TRBJ2-1 | TRBV6-2/TRBV6-3 | - | many
CASSIGLAGISYEQYF | TGCGCCAGCAGCATCGGACTAGCGGGCATCTCCTACGAGCAGTACTTC | TRBJ2-7 | TRBV5-1 | TRBD2 | many
CASSQEGTGGVGEQYF | TGCGCCAGCAGCCAAGAAGGCACAGGGGGAGTGGGGGAGCAGTACTTC | TRBJ2-7 | TRBV4-1 | TRBD1 | few
CATSDPDRSYGYTF | TGTGCCACCAGTGACCCCGACAGGAGCTATGGCTACACCTTC | TRBJ1-2 | TRBV24-1 | - | many
CASSRAPYSTGELFF | TGCGCCAGCAGCCGAGCTCCCTATAGTACCGGGGAGCTGTTTTTT | TRBJ2-2 | TRBV4-1 | - | few
CASSLERVYEQYF | TGTGCCAGCAGCTTGGAGAGGGTCTACGAGCAGTACTTC | TRBJ2-7 | TRBV5-6 | - | -
CASSIGWTEAFF | TGTGCCAGCAGTATCGGCTGGACTGAAGCTTTCTTT | TRBJ1-1 | TRBV28 | - | many
CASSARTGKGGYTF | TGTGCCAGCAGCGCTCGGACAGGGAAAGGTGGCTACACCTTC | TRBJ1-2 | TRBV5-1 | TRBD1 | many
CASSIARGYEQYF | TGTGCCAGTAGTATAGCAAGAGGTTACGAGCAGTACTTC | TRBJ2-7 | TRBV19 | - | many
CASSLEGVLAGGVWEFF | TGTGCCAGCAGCTTGGAAGGCGTACTAGCGGGGGGTGTCTGGGAGTTCTTC | TRBJ2-1 | TRBV5-5 | TRBD2 | -
CAWSPGYEQYF | TGTGCCTGGAGTCCGGGTTACGAGCAGTACTTC | TRBJ2-7 | TRBV30 | - | -
CASSQVRDWSNEQFF | TGCGCCAGCAGCCAAGTCCGGGACTGGAGCAATGAGCAGTTCTTC | TRBJ2-1 | TRBV4-1 | - | many
CASSSWGALNTGELFF | TGTGCCAGCAGCTCATGGGGAGCGCTGAACACCGGGGAGCTGTTTTTT | TRBJ2-2 | TRBV7-3 | - | few
CASSINTEAFF | TGTGCCAGCAGTATAAACACTGAAGCTTTCTTT | TRBJ1-1 | TRBV5-4 | - | many
CASSISRQGNNEQFF | TGTGCCAGTAGTATTTCCAGACAGGGTAACAATGAGCAGTTCTTC | TRBJ2-1 | TRBV19 | TRBD1 | -
CASSEVRLAGGEQFF | TGTGCCAGCAGTGAAGTCCGACTAGCTGGCGGTGAGCAGTTCTTC | TRBJ2-1 | TRBV2 | TRBD2 | -
CATSRDSASSTDTQYF | TGTGCCACCAGCCGGGACAGCGCCTCTAGCACAGATACGCAGTATTTT | TRBJ2-3 | TRBV15 | TRBD1 | many
CSATPQSSQETQYF | TGCAGTGCTACTCCACAGAGTTCCCAAGAGACCCAGTACTTC | TRBJ2-5 | TRBV20-1 | - | few
CASSGDREETQYF | TGTGCCAGCAGTGGGGACAGGGAAGAGACCCAGTACTTC | TRBJ2-5 | TRBV2 | TRBD1 | many
CRMRQGYEQYF | TGCAGGATGCGACAGGGCTACGAGCAGTACTTC | TRBJ2-7 | TRBV20-1 | TRBD1 | few
CASSVPDSFNYGYTF | TGTGCCAGCAGCGTACCTGACAGCTTTAACTATGGCTACACCTTC | TRBJ1-2 | TRBV9 | - | many
CATSVGQEVPGAFF | TGTGCCACCAGCGTCGGACAGGAGGTCCCGGGAGCTTTCTTT | TRBJ1-1 | TRBV15 | TRBD1 | -
CASSLAGRTLATNEKLFF | TGCGCCAGCAGCTTGGCCGGGCGGACACTCGCAACTAATGAAAAACTGTTTTTT | TRBJ1-4 | TRBV5-1 | - | many
CASSLPSNLNNEQFF | TGTGCCAGCAGTTTACCCAGTAACCTAAACAATGAGCAGTTCTTC | TRBJ2-1 | TRBV28 | - | many